This T cell receptor (beta chain) was identified during a study of cytomegalovirus exposure and HLA in healthy donors. Overall study findings and caveats: Further analysis, carried out later, found HLA-associated TCR beta chains more clonally expanded than equally common other chains. With later analysis, a missense DCLRE1C variant became linked to TCR beta V- and J-gene trimming. The authors listed some 160 TCR beta chains as cytomegalovirus-associated. A few V segments could not be told apart, such as TRBV6-2 and TRBV6-3, and were left out.

Use of 60 Vbeta and 13 Jbeta primers characterized the PCR. TCRdb's copy holds only in-frame clones and misses some; the assay was immunoSEQ multiplex PCR. The data show tens of thousands of clones, less than 75% seen once. The germline gives CDR1 MNHEY, CDR2 SVGAGI. Trimming at V came to 7 bases and at J to 4 bases, leaving 5 bases not matched to a gene. This CDR3 is built from 14 residues. Notes on this clone: The target antigen is unknown.

Sequenced input: PBMCs. The J gene is TRBJ2-3, the V gene TRBV6-5, with TRBD1 identical over 10 bases. The sequence was obtained from a woman in her twenties or thirties in good health and CMV-seronegative. The CDR3 DNA is TGTGCCAGCATCAAGACAGGGGGCTCAGATACGCAGTATTTT. It translates to CASIKTGGSDTQYF.